The 16 T cell receptor beta chains below all came from one sample that was sequenced in a study of T cell repertoires in cytomegalovirus infection. TCRdb fed the reads into MiXCR, producing one record per CDR3 protein. The table records 150,000 to 200,000 distinct CDR3 sequences, approximately 19% of them present only once. The sequencing input was PBMCs. The receptors originated from a human donor in good health (CMV status not recorded). Some clones in this sample may be carry-over from other donors' samples.

This clonotype was counted ten times or more. The chain joins TRBV28 to TRBJ2-5, with D perhaps matching TRBD2 (5 bases). Trimming took 7 bases from V and 5 from J, leaving 17 bases between them. Per germline, CDR1 MDHEN and CDR2 SYDVKM. CDR3 size: 14 residues. CDR3 DNA sequence: TGTGCCAGCACCCTGGTTGGAGCGGATGAGACCCAGTACTTC. It encodes CASTLVGADETQYF. Using reference TRBV28 and TRBJ2-5 for the parts outside the CDR3, the full variable domain is DVKVTQSSRYLVKRTGEKVFLECVQDMDHENMFWYRQDPGLGLRLIYFSYDVKMKEKGDIPEGYSVSREKKERFSLILESASTNQTSMYLCASTLVGADETQYFGPGTRLLVL.

This clonotype was counted many times. This chain joins TRBV7-2 and TRBJ2-3; D might be TRBD2 (5 bases). Looked up from germline, CDR1 is SGHTA and CDR2 is FQGNSA. This CDR3 has 13 amino acids. V gave up 1 base and J gave up 9 bases, with 11 bases separating them. CDR3 sequence reads: CASSLGTRQTQYF. CDR3 nucleotide sequence: TGTGCCAGCAGCTTAGGCACTAGGCAAACGCAGTATTTT.

The rearrangement joins TRBV28 to TRBJ1-2, with D maybe TRBD1 (6 bases). The length of the CDR3 is 15 residues. Per the germline V gene, CDR1 is MDHEN and CDR2 is SYDVKM. V dropped 6 bases and J dropped 6 bases, with 20 bases sitting between them. The CDR3 spells CASRNPGQSPHGYTF. The CDR3 bases are TGTGCCAGCAGAAACCCGGGACAAAGTCCCCATGGCTACACCTTC.

This clonotype was counted between two and nine times. The V call is TRBV12-3 or TRBV12-4, the J call TRBJ2-1, with 7 bases matching TRBD2. This CDR3 has 17 amino acids. V was pared by 5 bases and J by 2 bases, with 12 bases of the junction left unmatched. CDR3 sequence (DNA): TGTGCCAGCAGTCGTGGGAGGGCCATGGGGGCCTACAATGAGCAGTTCTTC. Amino acids: CASSRGRAMGAYNEQFF.

Remarks on this clonotype: This could be a read error, since a much larger clone is one nucleotide away. The CDR3 sequence is CACSLQVLRGNQPQHF. CDR3 in DNA: TGCGCCTGCAGCCTACAGGTGCTTAGGGGCAATCAGCCCCAGCATTTT. The chain couples TRBV4-3 to TRBJ1-5; D may be TRBD1 (5 bases). The CDR3 loop spans 16 amino acids. Germline V CDR1 and CDR2: LGHNA, YSLEER.

This clonotype showed up just a few times. The chain joins TRBV28 to TRBJ1-2, with 7 bases fitting TRBD1. Losses at the gene ends were 6 bases for V and 8 bases for J; bases not matched to a gene: 9. The V gene's germline CDR1 is MDHEN and CDR2 SYDVKM. The CDR3 runs 13 residues. The CDR3 DNA follows: TGTGCCAGCAGCCCTGACAGGGTAAAGGGCTACACCTTC. Translating gives CASSPDRVKGYTF.

The genes are TRBV7-3 and TRBJ2-7, with TRBD1 identical over 7 bases. Germline CDR1 and CDR2: SGHTA and FQGTGA. V lost 0 bases and J lost 5; bases outside the gene matches: 7. CDR3 size: 15 residues. The CDR3 loop reads CASSLTGNRGHEQYF. DNA for the CDR3: TGTGCCAGCAGCTTAACCGGGAACAGGGGCCACGAGCAGTACTTC.

This clonotype was seen many times. The V call is TRBV7-3, the J call TRBJ1-1, with D tentatively TRBD1 (5 bases). The CDR3 contains 13 residues. CDR1 is SGHTA and CDR2 is FQGTGA in the germline V gene. Trimming left V 4 bases short and J 3 bases short, with 9 bases between. The CDR3 DNA sequence: TGTGCCAGCAGCTCCGACAGCTACACTGAAGCTTTCTTT. It is translated as CASSSDSYTEAFF.

About this clonotype itself: This may stem from a read error, because a much larger clone lies one nucleotide away. Written as DNA, the CDR3 is TGTTCCAGCAGCTTAGCGCTGGCGGGGGGCTCCTACAATGAGCAGTTCTTC. It specifies CSSSLALAGGSYNEQFF. This chain uses TRBV7-2 with TRBJ2-1; TRBD2 matches at 8 bases. Germline V gene sequence: CDR1 SGHTA, CDR2 FQGNSA. There are 17 residues in the CDR3.

The chain uses TRBV7-8 and TRBJ2-3; a possible D gene is TRBD2 (6 bases). Germline V CDR1 and CDR2: SGHVS, FQNEAQ. CDR3 length: 14 residues. V lost 6 bases, J lost 4 bases, and 14 bases lay in between. CDR3 sequence reads: CASRRRGRPDTQYF. CDR3 in DNA: TGTGCCAGCAGGAGGAGGGGTCGCCCAGATACGCAGTATTTT.

This chain uses TRBV29-1 with TRBJ2-7, with 10 bases aligning to TRBD1. The CDR3 runs to 16 residues. After removal of 7 bases from V and 4 bases from J, the junction contained 16 bases not matched to a gene. Per germline, CDR1 SQVTM and CDR2 ANQGSEA. CDR3: CSALGQGPTFRYEQYF. The CDR3, as DNA: TGCAGCGCCCTGGGACAGGGGCCCACTTTTAGGTACGAGCAGTACTTC.

This chain uses TRBV4-2 with TRBJ2-4, with 8 bases lining up with TRBD1. Germline CDR1 LGHNA, CDR2 YNFKEQ. The CDR3 contains 16 residues. Germline trimming cut 3 bases from V and 2 bases from J; bases unmatched to any gene: 6. CDR3 nucleotide sequence: TGTGCCAGCAGCCAGGTCGACAGGGGCACCAAAAACATTCAGTACTTC. Translating gives CASSQVDRGTKNIQYF.

This clonotype came up many times. This chain joins TRBV6-1 and TRBJ1-2, with 9 nucleotides matching TRBD1. After removal of 7 bases from V and 4 bases from J, the junction contained 4 bases not matched to a gene. The CDR3 runs to 13 residues. Germline CDR1 MNHNS, CDR2 SASEGT. CDR3 sequence reads: CASMDRGRYGYTF. The DNA of the CDR3 is TGTGCCAGCATGGACAGGGGCCGCTATGGCTACACCTTC.

This clonotype has at least ten counts. The rearrangement joins TRBV11-2 to TRBJ2-3, with D possibly matching TRBD1 (6 bases). CDR1 is SGHAT, CDR2 FQNNGV, per germline. V gave up 8 bases and J gave up 2 bases, with 11 bases separating them. CDR3 length equals 13 residues. The CDR3 here is CASEGDLTDTQYF. The CDR3 DNA is TGTGCCAGCGAGGGGGACCTCACAGATACGCAGTATTTT.

This clonotype was observed many times. The rearrangement joins TRBV7-2 to TRBJ2-7; possibly TRBD1 for D (5 bases). Germline V CDR1 and CDR2: SGHTA, FQGNSA. Between the trimmed V and J ends, which lost 6 bases and 0 bases, there was a span of 18 bases. The CDR3 totals 16 residues. In nucleotides, the CDR3 is TGTGCCAGCAGTGTCCAGGGTGGAGCCCTCTCCTACGAGCAGTACTTC. Translating gives CASSVQGGALSYEQYF.

The V gene is TRBV19, the J gene TRBJ2-4; D remains unclear. Germline CDR1 and CDR2: LNHDA and SQIVND (reference sequence). With 2 bases removed from V and 14 bases from J, the gap between germline ends came to 16 bases. This CDR3 contains 13 residues. Here the CDR3 DNA reads TGTGCCAGTAGTATATATGGGGTCGAGTTCAAGTACTTC. It is translated as CASSIYGVEFKYF.